This TCR beta chain was identified during a study of shared clonotypes between healthy human individuals (dated by TCRdb to 2020 to 2021). Broadly, across the study: The cohort comprised a couple of women and three men aged 18 to 49 years. For each donor, CD4 naive and CD4 memory were each given three plates, CD8 naive was given two plates, and CD8 memory was given one plate. To estimate repertoire size and how much clonotypes are shared between individuals, the study performed deep sequencing of blood TCR repertoires from a few healthy adults. Libraries were prepared and TCR repertoires were sequenced by different laboratories using diverse techniques, in order to increase sequencing depth and limit assay-specific biases. Leukapheresis yielded between about 0.94 and 8.9 billion PBMCs per donor. What the research found in general, with its limitations: Even with the large sequencing depth, rarefaction of the sorted-subset datasets indicated that sequencing was incomplete. Sharing across four donors was observed for around 5% of naive CD4, 3.5% of naive CD8, 2% to 2.5% of memory CD4, and 0.4% of memory CD8 clonotypes. Because the study included a small number of donors, the genetic and exposure-history diversity represented was limited. Pairwise subsampling led to the expectation that sequencing depth would affect the degree of clonotype sharing among donors. Naive subsets generally had larger estimated clonotype richness than memory subsets did. Sampling was restricted to blood, and TCR repertoires in tissue are likely to differ from TCR repertoires in blood. Higher generation probabilities were observed for clonotypes shared by all four sorted-subset donors than for non-shared clonotypes.

With respect to this clone: Its antigen is currently not known. Base qualities are not recorded, but no much larger clone differs from it by a single base.

Taken from the germline V gene (reference sequence), the CDR1 and CDR2 loops are SGHAT and FQDESV. Its CDR3 holds 15 amino acids, cysteine through phenylalanine. The only DNA kept is the CDR3, 45 bases in frame from the first base. V is trimmed back by 2 bases and J by 4 bases, and the junction contains 0 bases that no gene match accounts for. TCR CDR3 regions were amplified from genomic DNA by multiplex PCR using the deep immunoSEQ assay. Extracted genomic DNA from each cell subset was spread evenly across all wells of several immunoSEQ 96-well plates, with each plate serving as a replicate. Each replicate PCR for sorted subsets received around 200 ng genomic DNA, equal to about 30,000 T cell genomes. Purified libraries were measured with a Qubit 3.0 fluorometer, size-checked on a Bioanalyzer 2100, and measured again with the KAPA Library Quantification kit. A separate single-read 150-cycle Illumina NextSeq 550 flow cell was used to sequence each immunoSEQ 96-well plate. The source study handled its data this way. Because only junctional sequences without quality scores were contained in the immunoSEQ output, filtering matching that applied to full-length reads could not be performed. To assign V/J genes and CDR3, sequences were annotated using PyIR, a Python wrapper for IgBLAST v1.9, with IMGT germline references. Reads were removed for weak V/J assignments (E-value above 1e-6), missing CDR3, stop codons, out-of-frame junctions, or ambiguous translated residues. V3J clonotypes were defined as sequences sharing an identical inferred V gene, J gene, and CDR3 amino acid sequence. Percentage overlap between repertoires was computed as shared unique clonotypes divided by the size of the smaller repertoire. Richness of each repertoire was evaluated using RTK rarefaction, the Chao1 estimator, and Recon v2.1 estimates of unobserved clonotypes. OLGA was used to compute generation probabilities for all TCRbeta clonotypes that the gDNA method yielded from a handful of donors. TCRdb took over this immuneACCESS table, retaining in-frame rearrangements with V and J assigned. Such tables are incomplete; in checked studies, under half of the missing clones stem from an unresolved V gene, and the remainder is unexplained. That table is the source of V, J and clone size, and D and trimming were worked out from the DNA. The sample contains nearly 2 million clones, approximately 94% of them found a single time. The ten most abundant clones make up 1.2% of the sample.

CD8 naive samples consisted of CD45RO-negative cells that were positively selected for CCR7, yielding a CD45RA+CCR7+ population without TemRA cells. Healthy HIV-negative adults with no recently reported acute infections or vaccinations were included as donors. All donors were Caucasian adults living in Nashville, Tennessee, USA. Blood was collected by leukapheresis, and PBMCs were isolated by Ficoll-Histopaque density gradient centrifugation and then cryopreserved in liquid nitrogen vapor phase. Analytical flow cytometry was used to check the purity and quantity of every magnetically sorted T cell population. Each sorted fraction had its genomic DNA isolated and then quantified by UV absorbance on a Nanodrop 2000c.

The sequence was collected from a man between 18 and 35 years old in good health. Sequences were obtained from naive CD8+ T cells sorted from blood. Reading the label with the study, this specimen's cell subset or site is: CD45RA+CCR7+. The chain couples TRBV11-1 to TRBJ2-3; 13 bases in between match TRBD2. This receptor has the CDR3 CASSLTSGGADTQYF. The DNA is TGTGCCAGCAGCTTAACTAGCGGGGGGGCAGATACGCAGTATTTT.